One and the same sample provided the 9 T cell receptor beta chains below, sequenced in a study of shared clonotypes between healthy human individuals. Naive CD8 cells comprised CD45RO-negative, CCR7-positively selected cells, excluding terminally differentiated effector memory CD45RA+ cells. TCRdb's copy holds only in-frame clones and misses some; the assay was immunoSEQ multiplex PCR. The profile shows 2 million to 2.5 million clones, approximately 94% of them singletons. Sequencing was performed on naive CD8+ T cells sorted from blood. The source of these receptors is a man between 18 and 35 years old in good health.

The chain is built from TRBV10-3 and TRBJ1-6; TRBD1 matches 7 bases. The ends lost 6 bases at V and 5 bases at J; junction bases unmatched: 10. This CDR3 spans 16 amino acids. Germline CDR1 reads ENHRY; CDR2 reads SYGVKD. The CDR3 region is CAIRGQTLRDNSPLHF. The CDR3 coding sequence is TGTGCCATCAGGGGACAGACTCTCAGGGATAATTCACCCCTCCACTTT.

The CDR3 DNA reads TGCGCCAGCAGCTTGTACCGGAACCAAGAGACCCAGTACTTC. This gives the protein CASSLYRNQETQYF. The rearrangement joins TRBV5-1 to TRBJ2-5; D gene ambiguous. Germline CDR1 is SGHRS and CDR2 is YFSETQ. This CDR3 comprises 14 residues. V lost 1 base to trimming and J lost 0 bases, with 7 bases between them. The complete variable domain, with remaining parts taken from reference TRBV5-1 and TRBJ2-5, reads KAGVTQTPRYLIKTRGQQVTLSCSPISGHRSVSWYQQTPGQGLQFLFEYFSETQRNKGNFPGRFSGRQFSNSRSEMNVSTLELGDSALYLCASSLYRNQETQYFGPGTRLLVL.

In regard to this clone: The sample carries other DNA sequences with the same CDR3. The chain has TRBV28 and TRBJ2-3; 8 nucleotides agree with TRBD2. The V gene end was trimmed by 4 bases and the J gene end by 1 base; junction bases not matched to a gene: 4. This CDR3 comprises 15 residues. The germline V gene has CDR1 MDHEN and CDR2 SYDVKM. CDR3 coding DNA: TGTGCCAGCAGTTCCACGGGAGGGGGCACAGATACGCAGTATTTT. The encoded protein is CASSSTGGGTDTQYF.

The rearrangement joins TRBV19 to TRBJ1-2, with D unresolved. The CDR3 loop spans 15 amino acids. Deletions cut 6 bases from V and 3 bases from J, with 17 bases between. Per the germline V gene, CDR1 is LNHDA and CDR2 is SQIVND (reference sequence). In DNA form, the CDR3 reads TGTGCCAGTAGGCGACCTACAGAAGTTGACTATGGCTACACCTTC. It translates to CASRRPTEVDYGYTF.

The genes are TRBV5-6 and TRBJ1-2; TRBD1 agrees at 7 bases. There are 15 residues in the CDR3. J gave up 0 bases and V 4 bases, and 6 bases lay outside the gene matches. Germline CDR1 reads SGHDT; CDR2 reads YYEEEE. The CDR3 sequence: CASSLGQVTNYGYTF. As DNA, the CDR3 is TGTGCCAGCAGCCTTGGACAGGTCACTAACTATGGCTACACCTTC.

This chain links TRBV30 with TRBJ2-5, with TRBD2 identical over 10 bases. V shed 0 bases and J 1 base; nucleotides not matched to a gene: 2. This CDR3 has 15 amino acids. Germline V gives CDR1 GTSNPN, CDR2 SVGIG (reference sequence). As DNA, the CDR3 is TGTGCCTGGAGTGTAGCGGGGGGGATCCAAGAGACCCAGTACTTC. Translated, it gives CAWSVAGGIQETQYF.

The V call is TRBV5-6, the J call TRBJ2-3; no definite D call. V shed 0 bases and J shed 6 bases, with 11 bases lying between them. In germline, CDR1 is SGHDT, CDR2 YYEEEE. The CDR3 has 14 amino acids. This chain's CDR3 is CASSLDNLGDTQYF. Here the CDR3 DNA reads TGTGCCAGCAGCTTGGACAACTTAGGGGATACGCAGTATTTT.

This chain links TRBV28 with TRBJ2-4; D remains ambiguous. This CDR3 has 15 residues. Trimming cost V 1 base and J 0 bases, with 7 bases left between them. Germline assignment: CDR1 MDHEN and CDR2 SYDVKM. CDR3 in amino acids: CASSLFSSAKNIQYF. The CDR3 nucleotides read TGTGCCAGCAGTTTATTCAGCTCAGCCAAAAACATTCAGTACTTC.

Comment on this clone: Other nucleotide sequences in the sample specify the same CDR3. The chain uses TRBV19 and TRBJ2-7; D remains ambiguous. The CDR3 is 12 amino acids. The germline V gene has CDR1 LNHDA and CDR2 SQIVND (reference sequence). Trimming took off 3 bases at V and 4 bases at J, with 7 bases between the two ends. The CDR3 here is CASSISGYEQYF. In DNA form, the CDR3 reads TGTGCCAGTAGTATCTCCGGGTACGAGCAGTACTTC.